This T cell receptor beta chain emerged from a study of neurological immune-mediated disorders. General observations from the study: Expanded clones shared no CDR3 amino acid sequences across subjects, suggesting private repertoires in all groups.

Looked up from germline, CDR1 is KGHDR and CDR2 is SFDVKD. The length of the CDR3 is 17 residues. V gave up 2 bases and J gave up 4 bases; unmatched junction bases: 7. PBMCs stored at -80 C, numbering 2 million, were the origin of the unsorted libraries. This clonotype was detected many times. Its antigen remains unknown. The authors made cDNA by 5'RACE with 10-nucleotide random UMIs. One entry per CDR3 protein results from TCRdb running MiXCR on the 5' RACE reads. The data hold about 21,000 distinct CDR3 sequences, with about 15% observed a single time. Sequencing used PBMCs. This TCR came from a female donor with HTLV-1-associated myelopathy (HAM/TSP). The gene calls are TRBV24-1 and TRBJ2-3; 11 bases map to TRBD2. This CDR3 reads CATSDSSLAGASDTQYF. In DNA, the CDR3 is TGTGCCACCAGTGATTCGTCACTAGCGGGAGCTTCAGATACGCAGTATTTT.